This T cell receptor beta chain was recorded in a study of CD8 T cells in ankylosing spondylitis. The length of the CDR3 is 14 residues. The germline V and J ends were trimmed by 5 bases and 14 bases, with 24 bases remaining between them. Using its own MiXCR run on the 5' RACE reads, TCRdb lists one record per CDR3 protein. Counted here are about 240,000 distinct CDR3 sequences, over 8.5% occurring once; the ten biggest clones make up 6.8%. In this sample, this clonotype turned up many times. The material sequenced was blood, either unsorted or a sorted T cell fraction (not recorded which). The gene calls are TRBV12-3 or TRBV12-4 and TRBJ1-1, with D maybe TRBD1 (5 bases). The clonotype comes from a male donor with ankylosing spondylitis or in good health (not recorded which). The CDR3 DNA reads as TGTGCCAGCAGTCTTGATGGGGCTGCTCCTAGACCGTTCTTT. The encoded protein is CASSLDGAAPRPFF.